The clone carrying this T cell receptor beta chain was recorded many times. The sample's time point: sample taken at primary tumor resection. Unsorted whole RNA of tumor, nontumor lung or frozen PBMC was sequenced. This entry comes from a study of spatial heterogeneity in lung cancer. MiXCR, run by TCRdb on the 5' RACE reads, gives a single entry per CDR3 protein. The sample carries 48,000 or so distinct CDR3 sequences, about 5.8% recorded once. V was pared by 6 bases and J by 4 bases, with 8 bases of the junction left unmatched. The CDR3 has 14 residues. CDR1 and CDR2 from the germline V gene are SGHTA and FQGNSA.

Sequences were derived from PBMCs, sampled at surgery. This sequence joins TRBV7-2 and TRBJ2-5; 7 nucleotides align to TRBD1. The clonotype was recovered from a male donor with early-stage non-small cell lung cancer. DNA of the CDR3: TGTGCCAGCAGAACAGGGGTGACGGGAGAGACCCAGTACTTC. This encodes CASRTGVTGETQYF.